The rows below give T cell receptor beta chains drawn from one sample of a study of cytotoxic CD8 clonotypes in ibrutinib-treated CLL. Assay: immunoSEQ multiplex PCR; the TCRdb copy retains only in-frame clones and omits some. The sample lists around 15,000 clones, around 81% occurring once. The sequencing here drew on PBMCs, taken before ibrutinib treatment. The receptor source for this set is a human donor with chronic lymphocytic leukemia. Both conserved end residues are part of each CDR3. The D gene is left open where the match is weak. Clone size is not always given. Where it is, it says once, few, many or a class for expanded clones.

abundance | j_gene | v_gene | d_gene | CDR3aa | CDR3nt
. | TRBJ1-1 | TRBV9 | . | CASSVGTGTEAFF | TGTGCCAGCAGCGTAGGTACTGGCACTGAAGCTTTCTTT
. | TRBJ1-5 | TRBV27 | . | CASRSPKAPPQHF | TGTGCCAGCCGCTCCCCCAAGGCACCGCCCCAGCATTTT
. | TRBJ2-7 | TRBV29-1 | TRBD2 | CSVGRASGSGEQYF | TGCAGCGTTGGGAGGGCTAGCGGGAGTGGCGAGCAGTACTTC
. | TRBJ2-7 | TRBV11-3 | . | CASSFLSTGEQYF | TGTGCCAGCAGCTTTCTAAGCACGGGCGAGCAGTACTTC
. | TRBJ2-3 | TRBV7-3 | . | CASTSGASTDTQYF | TGTGCCAGCACCTCAGGGGCTAGCACAGATACGCAGTATTTT
once | TRBJ2-7 | TRBV7-8 | TRBD1 | CASSLRTGGISYEQYF | TGTGCCAGCAGCTTAAGAACAGGGGGCATCTCCTACGAGCAGTACTTC
. | TRBJ1-4 | TRBV19 | . | CASSLQAREKLFF | TGTGCCAGTAGCCTACAGGCGCGAGAAAAACTGTTTTTT
. | TRBJ2-3 | TRBV27 | . | CASMGARPDTQYF | TGTGCCAGCATGGGGGCGCGGCCTGATACGCAGTATTTT
. | TRBJ2-5 | TRBV9 | TRBD2 | CASSVGDSGIAAQYF | TGTGCCAGCAGCGTAGGGGATAGCGGGATCGCGGCCCAGTACTTC
. | TRBJ1-2 | TRBV14 | . | CASSSGGPANYGYTF | TGTGCCAGCAGTTCCGGGGGCCCGGCTAACTATGGCTACACCTTC
. | TRBJ1-3 | TRBV14 | . | CASSQGWARSGNTIYF | TGTGCCAGCAGCCAGGGCTGGGCTCGCTCTGGAAACACCATATATTTT
few | TRBJ2-7 | TRBV7-2 | TRBD2 | CASSGRSGSDEQYF | TGTGCCAGCAGCGGCCGAAGCGGGAGTGACGAGCAGTACTTC
. | TRBJ2-1 | TRBV18 | TRBD2 | CASSSGSGGIEQFF | TGTGCCAGCTCTAGCGGGTCAGGAGGGATTGAGCAGTTCTTC
. | TRBJ2-6 | TRBV13 | . | CASSPPSKLSGANVLTF | TGTGCCAGCAGCCCCCCTAGCAAACTCTCTGGGGCCAACGTCCTGACTTTC
. | TRBJ1-4 | TRBV10-3 | . | CAISDTNDGNEKLFF | TGTGCCATCAGTGATACCAACGACGGGAATGAAAAACTGTTTTTT
. | TRBJ1-1 | TRBV4-3 | TRBD1 | CASSTGTGFPEAFF | TGCGCCAGCAGCACAGGGACAGGGTTCCCTGAAGCTTTCTTT
. | TRBJ2-7 | TRBV5-5 | TRBD2 | CASSTRDQGGSSYEQYF | TGTGCCAGCAGCACAAGGGACCAGGGCGGGAGCTCCTACGAGCAGTACTTC
. | TRBJ1-4 | TRBV27 | . | CASSLAGKLFF | TGTGCCAGCAGTTTGGCGGGAAAACTGTTTTTT
. | TRBJ1-2 | TRBV19 | . | CASSLDSTNYGYTF | TGTGCCAGTAGTTTGGACTCGACTAACTATGGCTACACCTTC
. | TRBJ1-1 | TRBV18 | . | CASSPDGVTQAFF | TGTGCCAGCTCCCCAGACGGAGTAACGCAAGCTTTCTTT
. | TRBJ1-4 | TRBV9 | TRBD1 | CASSAGTATNEKLFF | TGTGCCAGCAGCGCAGGGACAGCAACTAATGAAAAACTGTTTTTT
. | TRBJ2-1 | TRBV27 | . | CASISTGNEQFF | TGTGCCAGCATTAGTACCGGCAATGAGCAGTTCTTC
. | TRBJ2-1 | TRBV7-2 | TRBD2 | CASSLFSGGGNEQFF | TGTGCCAGCAGCTTATTTAGCGGGGGAGGAAATGAGCAGTTCTTC
. | TRBJ2-1 | TRBV7-3 | . | CASSLLGGRSYNEQFF | TGTGCCAGCAGCTTATTAGGGGGACGGTCCTACAATGAGCAGTTCTTC
once | TRBJ2-7 | TRBV6-5 | . | CASSYSKPPKYEQYF | TGTGCCAGCAGTTACTCGAAGCCCCCCAAATACGAGCAGTACTTC
. | TRBJ2-1 | TRBV19 | . | CASSPLPGRGEAYNEQFF | TGTGCCAGTAGCCCCCTCCCTGGACGCGGTGAGGCCTACAATGAGCAGTTCTTC
. | TRBJ2-7 | TRBV29-1 | . | CSVEWRDTYEQYF | TGCAGCGTTGAGTGGCGGGACACTTACGAGCAGTACTTC
. | TRBJ2-7 | TRBV7-8 | . | CASSRGRSYEQYF | TGTGCCAGCAGCCGGGGACGGTCCTACGAGCAGTACTTC